This TCR beta chain was identified in a study of cytomegalovirus exposure and HLA in healthy donors. The CDR3 totals 15 residues. The V and J ends lost 2 bases and 9 bases, in that order; junction bases with no gene match: 6. Germline assignment: CDR1 MNHEY and CDR2 SMNVEV (reference sequence). It was with 60 Vbeta and 13 Jbeta primers that the PCR ran. Sequencing was performed with immunoSEQ multiplex PCR; in TCRdb, only in-frame clones are kept and a portion is missing. Recorded here are roughly 100,000 clones; the top ten clones represent 3% to 4%. The origin of this receptor is a woman aged 30 to 39 in good health and CMV-seronegative. The J gene is TRBJ2-1, the V gene TRBV27; 11 bases fit TRBD2. Sequenced sample: PBMCs. The CDR3, as DNA: TGTGCCAGCAGTTTAGAGGATAGCGGGAGGGGTGAGCAGTTCTTC. It is translated as CASSLEDSGRGEQFF.